One TCR beta chain is described in this entry. Antigen unknown. The assay was immunoSEQ multiplex PCR, and TCRdb's table has in-frame clones only and misses some. The sample has about 1,300 clones, roughly 75% seen once. PRAID combined immunodeficiency and autoinflammation. This entry comes from a study of stem cell transplantation in POMP-related autoinflammatory disease. Study-wide context: Impaired MHC class I-dependent CD8+ differentiation was hypothesized from defective thymoproteasomes. Study-wide results and caveats: Across all analyzed T-cell subsets, patients with PRAID tended toward reduced diversity and increased clonality. Patients with PRAID showed a restricted number of unique TRB V-J gene pairings.

Sequenced material: Tregs from PBMCs, taken before stem cell transplantation. The sequence derives from a human donor with POMP-related autoinflammation and immune dysregulation (PRAID).

DNA for the CDR3: TGTGCCAGCAGCTCAAAGACTAGCGGGAGACTCGGCGAGCAGTACTTC. It specifies CASSSKTSGRLGEQYF. The gene calls are TRBV5-4 and TRBJ2-7; 12 nucleotides line up with TRBD2. The CDR3 is 16 residues long. J was trimmed by 6 bases and V by 3 bases; bases with no gene match: 10. Germline lookup yields CDR1 SGHNT and CDR2 YYREEE (reference sequence).